One and the same sample provided the 27 T cell receptor beta chains below, sequenced in a study of blood T cell repertoires in COVID-19. The table came from immunoSEQ multiplex PCR; TCRdb's copy has only in-frame clones and leaves some out. The profile shows approximately 28,000 clones, about three quarters of them singletons. Sequencing was carried out using peripheral blood. The receptors here all came from a boy between 2 and 10 years old with active or convalescent COVID-19.

The rearrangement joins TRBV7-9 to TRBJ1-2; 10 bases agree with TRBD1. The CDR3 covers 14 residues. CDR1 is SEHNR, CDR2 FQNEAQ, per germline (reference sequence). V gave up 5 bases and J gave up 4 bases; unmatched junction bases: 4. CDR3 sequence (DNA): TGTGCCAGCAGCGCCCGGACAGGGGGCTATGGCTACACCTTC. Amino acid sequence: CASSARTGGYGYTF.

The gene calls are TRBV24-1 and TRBJ2-2; 8 bases agree with TRBD2. Germline trimming cut 4 bases from V and 7 bases from J; bases unmatched to any gene: 10. CDR3 size: 16 residues. The germline V gene has CDR1 KGHDR and CDR2 SFDVKD. The CDR3 bases are TGTGCCACCAGTGACCCCGGGACTAGTTCAGTCGGGGAGCTGTTTTTT. It yields the protein CATSDPGTSSVGELFF.

This clone counts as medium-sized. CDR3 bases: TGCAGTGCTAGTCCAAAGCCACCGGGCAGGGGAGAGACCCAGTACTTC. Its translation: CSASPKPPGRGETQYF. The chain is built from TRBV20-1 and TRBJ2-5; D perhaps matches TRBD1 (6 bases). Per the germline V gene, CDR1 is DFQATT and CDR2 is SNEGSKA (reference sequence). V was pared by 3 bases and J by 4 bases, with 21 bases between. The CDR3 runs to 16 residues.

This clone was picked up a small number of times. The V call is TRBV29-1, the J call TRBJ1-1; tentatively, D is TRBD1 (6 bases). The CDR3 contains 13 residues. Per germline, CDR1 SQVTM and CDR2 ANQGSEA. V lost 4 bases, J lost 1 base, and 10 bases lay in between. The CDR3 DNA reads as TGCAGCGTTGCGGGGACATCGAACACTGAAGCTTTCTTT. Translating it yields CSVAGTSNTEAFF.

The chain carries TRBV19 and TRBJ2-3; D perhaps matches TRBD2 (6 bases). Germline CDR1 reads LNHDA; CDR2 reads SQIVND (reference sequence). The CDR3 length is 15 residues. Trimming pared 4 bases from V and 2 bases from J, leaving 13 bases between. CDR3 bases: TGTGCCAGTAGTACTAGGGGCGGGGCCACAGATACGCAGTATTTT. Translating gives CASSTRGGATDTQYF.

The chain couples TRBV7-9 to TRBJ2-1, with 7 bases lining up with TRBD2. V trimming: 5 bases; J trimming: 8 bases; junction bases outside the gene matches: 6. Germline-derived CDR1 and CDR2 are SEHNR and FQNEAQ (reference sequence). The CDR3 is 13 amino acids. The CDR3 bases are TGTGCCAGCAGCAAAGGGAGGGATCATGAGCAGTTCTTC. Protein sequence: CASSKGRDHEQFF.

The gene calls are TRBV6-6 and TRBJ2-7; TRBD1 aligns across 8 bases. The CDR3 covers 12 residues. V was clipped by 10 bases and J by 2 bases; unmatched bases: 4. Germline V gives CDR1 MNHNY, CDR2 SVGAGI (reference sequence). The CDR3 reads CATGTGPYEQYF. The CDR3 bases are TGTGCCACAGGGACAGGCCCCTACGAGCAGTACTTC.

This clone came up a few times. The chain couples TRBV7-8 to TRBJ2-1; 7 positions match TRBD2. Trimming removed 5 bases from V and 10 bases from J; junction bases left unmatched: 17. Per the germline V gene, CDR1 is SGHVS and CDR2 is FQNEAQ. The CDR3 runs to 16 residues. The CDR3 sequence is CASSRPGSGVRGEQFF. CDR3 bases: TGTGCCAGCAGCCGACCAGGGAGCGGGGTGCGCGGAGAGCAGTTCTTC. Full variable domain (rest looked up from reference TRBV7-8 and TRBJ2-1): GAGVSQSPRYKVAKRGQDVALRCDPISGHVSLFWYQQALGQGPEFLTYFQNEAQLDKSGLPSDRFFAERPEGSVSTLKIQRTQQEDSAVYLCASSRPGSGVRGEQFFGPGTRLTVL.

With respect to this clone: A much bigger clone sits one base away, suggesting this may be a read error. V is TRBV7-2 and J is TRBJ2-5, with D hard to call. The CDR3 is made up of 11 amino acids. Trimming shortened V by 5 bases and J by 2 bases, and 3 bases separated the two germline ends. CDR1 SGHTA and CDR2 FQGNSA come from the germline V gene. The CDR3 spells CASSPQETQYF. The CDR3 DNA reads TGTGCCAGCAGCCCTCAAGAGACCCAGTACTTC.

This clone has just one count. The chain has TRBV28 and TRBJ1-5, with D unresolved. The CDR3 has 12 residues. The V gene lost 7 bases and the J gene lost 15 bases, with 19 bases spanning the gap. The V gene's germline CDR1 is MDHEN and CDR2 SYDVKM. In nucleotides, the CDR3 is TGTGCCAGCACCTCCAGCGCCACGTTACGGCATTTT. Its translation: CASTSSATLRHF.

The V and J genes are TRBV27 and TRBJ2-1; 8 nucleotides line up with TRBD2. Germline CDR1 is MNHEY and CDR2 is SMNVEV (reference sequence). V gave up 5 bases and J gave up 10 bases; unmatched junction bases: 13. This CDR3 has 15 residues. As DNA, the CDR3 is TGTGCCAGCAGTCGATCCGGGACTAGTACATCCGAGCAGTTCTTC. Its translation is CASSRSGTSTSEQFF.

This chain links TRBV5-1 with TRBJ2-3, with D perhaps TRBD2 (6 bases). The CDR3 is 14 residues long. The germline V gene has CDR1 SGHRS and CDR2 YFSETQ. Deletions cut 0 bases from V and 6 bases from J, with 11 bases between. CDR3 residues: CASSLEGLYDTQYF. The CDR3 nucleotides read TGCGCCAGCAGCTTGGAGGGACTGTACGATACGCAGTATTTT.

This chain connects TRBV5-6 to TRBJ2-5; D is perhaps TRBD2 (6 bases). Germline values: CDR1 SGHDT, CDR2 YYEEEE. The CDR3 covers 14 residues. Trimming cost V 7 bases and J 5 bases, with 18 bases left between them. CDR3 nucleotides: TGTGCCAGCGGAACGACGGGACTGATGGAGACCCAGTACTTC. It translates to CASGTTGLMETQYF.

This clone was observed a handful of times. The CDR3 protein is CAWFEQGKLFF. The CDR3 DNA reads TGTGCCTGGTTCGAACAGGGAAAACTGTTTTTT. V gene TRBV30 combines with J gene TRBJ1-4, with D possibly being TRBD1 (6 bases). This CDR3 is 11 amino acids long. Germline V lookup: CDR1 GTSNPN, CDR2 SVGIG (reference sequence). Trimming removed 5 bases at V and 10 bases at J, with 11 bases between.

This clone was counted between two and nine times. The chain couples TRBV5-5 to TRBJ2-7; 9 bases are a match to TRBD1. V gave up 4 bases and J gave up 2 bases; unmatched junction bases: 13. This CDR3 region has 17 residues. Germline V gene lookup returns CDR1 SGHKS and CDR2 YYEKEE (reference sequence). The CDR3 spells CASSTVVQGAKPYEQYF. DNA of the CDR3: TGTGCCAGCAGCACGGTTGTACAGGGGGCAAAACCCTACGAGCAGTACTTC.

This clone was recorded a few times. The chain uses TRBV19 and TRBJ2-7; D may be TRBD2 (5 bases). Germline V gives CDR1 LNHDA, CDR2 SQIVND (reference sequence). The length of the CDR3 is 14 residues. V was pared by 7 bases and J by 0 bases, with 13 bases between. This CDR3 is CASTPDGDSYEQYF. The CDR3 coding sequence is TGTGCCAGTACCCCGGACGGGGACTCCTACGAGCAGTACTTC.

The chain joins TRBV5-4 to TRBJ1-6; D is uncertain. In germline, CDR1 is SGHNT, CDR2 YYREEE (reference sequence). The CDR3 loop spans 12 amino acids. Between the trimmed V and J ends, which lost 0 bases and 12 bases, there was a span of 7 bases. The CDR3 spells CASSLAEGPLHF. The CDR3 DNA follows: TGTGCCAGCAGCTTGGCGGAGGGACCCCTCCACTTT. The variable domain in full, completed from reference TRBV5-4 and TRBJ1-6, reads ETGVTQSPTHLIKTRGQQVTLRCSSQSGHNTVSWYQQALGQGPQFIFQYYREEENGRGNFPPRFSGLQFPNYSSELNVNALELDDSALYLCASSLAEGPLHFGNGTRLTVT.

V usage is TRBV4-2 and J usage is TRBJ1-4, with D uncertain. Germline-derived CDR1 and CDR2 are LGHNA and YNFKEQ. Trimming took 1 base from V and 4 from J, leaving 7 bases between them. CDR3 length equals 14 residues. CDR3 nucleotide sequence: TGTGCCAGCAGCCAAGGGCACCTTAATGAAAAACTGTTTTTT. This sequence encodes CASSQGHLNEKLFF.

Concerning this clone: This CDR3 is also generated by other DNA sequences in the sample. The rearrangement uses TRBV6-5 and TRBJ1-2; weak D call: TRBD1 (6 bases). Germline loops: CDR1 MNHEY, CDR2 SVGAGI. There are 14 residues in the CDR3. Trimming left V 6 bases short and J 8 bases short, with 19 bases between. CDR3 sequence (DNA): TGTGCCAGCAGACTGGACGGGGGGGCGGGGGGCTACACCTTC. Translating it yields CASRLDGGAGGYTF.

In this sample, this clone turned up a few times. The chain carries TRBV6-5 and TRBJ1-1; D gene uncertain. This CDR3 is 14 amino acids long. Looked up from germline, CDR1 is MNHEY and CDR2 is SVGAGI. The ends were cut back, 6 bases at V and 0 bases at J, with 11 bases in the middle. The CDR3 protein is CASRGGVMNTEAFF. For the CDR3, the DNA is TGTGCCAGCAGGGGCGGGGTCATGAACACTGAAGCTTTCTTT.

This clone was recorded only once. This chain uses TRBV2 with TRBJ1-5, with unresolved D. Per the germline V gene, CDR1 is SNHLY and CDR2 is FYNNEI. CDR3 size: 13 residues. The germline V and J ends were trimmed by 7 bases and 0 bases, with 7 bases remaining between them. The CDR3 DNA sequence: TGTGCCAGCACTAAATATAGCAATCAGCCCCAGCATTTT. It encodes CASTKYSNQPQHF.

The chain is built from TRBV20-1 and TRBJ1-2; D ambiguous. The V gene lost 2 bases and the J gene lost 7 bases, with 8 bases spanning the gap. This CDR3 contains 11 residues. The V gene's germline CDR1 is DFQATT and CDR2 SNEGSKA (reference sequence). The CDR3 sequence: CSARNSPGYTF. The CDR3 DNA reads TGCAGTGCTAGAAACAGCCCTGGCTACACCTTC.

The V and J genes are TRBV7-9 and TRBJ1-3; D not certain. Trimming removed 1 base from V and 0 bases from J, with 13 bases in between. Germline V lookup: CDR1 SEHNR, CDR2 FQNEAQ (reference sequence). The CDR3 extends over 17 amino acids. CDR3 region: CASSLEDLRSSGNTIYF. The CDR3 DNA follows: TGTGCCAGCAGCTTAGAAGACTTACGAAGCTCTGGAAACACCATATATTTT. Full variable domain (missing parts from reference TRBV7-9 and TRBJ1-3): DTGVSQNPRHKITKRGQNVTFRCDPISEHNRLYWYRQTLGQGPEFLTYFQNEAQLEKSRLLSDRFSAERPKGSFSTLEIQRTEQGDSAMYLCASSLEDLRSSGNTIYFGEGSWLTVV.

V gene TRBV5-5 combines with J gene TRBJ2-5; TRBD2 matches at 8 bases. This CDR3 spans 18 amino acids. The ends lost 3 bases at V and 5 bases at J; junction bases unmatched: 18. Germline values: CDR1 SGHKS, CDR2 YYEKEE (reference sequence). The CDR3, as DNA: TGTGCCAGCAGCTCCCCGGCAGCGGGGGCCCTCATCCGGGAGACCCAGTACTTC. Translating it yields CASSSPAAGALIRETQYF.

The J gene is TRBJ1-4, the V gene TRBV18; possible D gene TRBD1, 6 bases. Germline V gene sequence: CDR1 KGHSH, CDR2 LQKENI. This CDR3 comprises 14 residues. V was clipped by 3 bases and J by 7 bases, with 12 bases between them. CDR3 DNA sequence: TGTGCCAGCTCACCCGGGACACCGATTGAAAAACTGTTTTTT. Its protein product is CASSPGTPIEKLFF.

The V and J genes are TRBV13 and TRBJ1-4, with 7 bases fitting TRBD1. Per the germline V gene, CDR1 is PRHDT and CDR2 is FYEKMQ (reference sequence). The CDR3 spans 12 residues. Losses at the gene ends were 5 bases for V and 10 bases for J; bases not matched to a gene: 4. CDR3 residues: CASSPWTGKLFF. DNA of the CDR3: TGTGCCAGCAGCCCTTGGACAGGAAAACTGTTTTTT. The full variable domain, with the rest looked up from reference TRBV13 and TRBJ1-4, is AAGVIQSPRHLIKEKRETATLKCYPIPRHDTVYWYQQGPGQDPQFLISFYEKMQSDKGSIPDRFSAQQFSDYHSELNMSSLELGDSALYFCASSPWTGKLFFGSGTQLSVL.

In DNA, the CDR3 is TGCAGTGCTAGAACAAGAGGCTACACCTTC. Amino acid sequence: CSARTRGYTF. This chain links TRBV20-1 with TRBJ1-2, with D uncertain. CDR1 DFQATT and CDR2 SNEGSKA come from the germline V gene (reference sequence). CDR3 size: 10 residues. The V gene lost 2 bases and the J gene lost 8 bases, with 6 bases spanning the gap.